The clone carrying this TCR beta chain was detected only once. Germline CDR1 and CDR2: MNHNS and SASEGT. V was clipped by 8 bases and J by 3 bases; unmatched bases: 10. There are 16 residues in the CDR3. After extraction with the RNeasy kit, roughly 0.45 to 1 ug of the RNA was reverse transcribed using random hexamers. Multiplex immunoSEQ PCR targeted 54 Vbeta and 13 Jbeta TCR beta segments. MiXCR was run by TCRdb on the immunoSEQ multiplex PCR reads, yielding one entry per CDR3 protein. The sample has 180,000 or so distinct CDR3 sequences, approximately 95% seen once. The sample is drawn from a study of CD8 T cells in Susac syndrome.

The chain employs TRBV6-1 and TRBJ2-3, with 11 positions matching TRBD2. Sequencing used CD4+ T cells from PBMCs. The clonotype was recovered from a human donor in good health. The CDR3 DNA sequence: TGTGCCAGCGGGTCCGAGCTAGCGGGAGGTACAGATACGCAGTATTTT. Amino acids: CASGSELAGGTDTQYF.